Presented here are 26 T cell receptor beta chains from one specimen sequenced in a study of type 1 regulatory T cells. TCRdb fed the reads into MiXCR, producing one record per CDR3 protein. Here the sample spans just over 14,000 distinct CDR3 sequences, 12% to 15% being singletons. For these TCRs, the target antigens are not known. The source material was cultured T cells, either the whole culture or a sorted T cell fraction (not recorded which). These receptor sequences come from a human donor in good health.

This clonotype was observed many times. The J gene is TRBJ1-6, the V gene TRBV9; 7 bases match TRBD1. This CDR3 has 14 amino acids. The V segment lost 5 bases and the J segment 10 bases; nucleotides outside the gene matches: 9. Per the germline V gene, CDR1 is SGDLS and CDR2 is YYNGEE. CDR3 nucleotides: TGTGCCAGCAGTGCAGGGGGAAATTACTCACCCCTCCACTTT. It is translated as CASSAGGNYSPLHF. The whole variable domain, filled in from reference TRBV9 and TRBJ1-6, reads DSGVTQTPKHLITATGQRVTLRCSPRSGDLSVYWYQQSLDQGLQFLIQYYNGEERAKGNILERFSAQQFPDLHSELNLSSLELGDSALYFCASSAGGNYSPLHFGNGTRLTVT.

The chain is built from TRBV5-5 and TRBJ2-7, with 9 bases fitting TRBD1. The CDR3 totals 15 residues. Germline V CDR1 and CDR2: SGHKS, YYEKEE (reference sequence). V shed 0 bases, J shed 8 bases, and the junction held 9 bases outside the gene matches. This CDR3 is CASSLAGQGGDKQYF. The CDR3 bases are TGTGCCAGCAGCTTGGCGGGACAGGGCGGAGATAAGCAGTACTTC.

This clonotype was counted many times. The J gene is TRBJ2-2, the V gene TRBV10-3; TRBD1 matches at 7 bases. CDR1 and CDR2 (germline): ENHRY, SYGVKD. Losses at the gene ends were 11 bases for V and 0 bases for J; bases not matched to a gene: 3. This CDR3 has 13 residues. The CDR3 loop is CAAGQANTGELFF. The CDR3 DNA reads TGTGCCGCCGGACAGGCGAACACCGGGGAGCTGTTTTTT.

CDR3 amino acids: CAWLKGAIGTSHYGYTF. As DNA, the CDR3 is TGTGCCTGGTTAAAAGGGGCAATAGGGACGTCACACTATGGCTACACCTTC. This chain links TRBV30 with TRBJ1-2; D is possibly TRBD1 (5 bases). Germline CDR1 GTSNPN, CDR2 SVGIG (reference sequence). There are 17 residues in the CDR3. The ends were cut back, 5 bases at V and 3 bases at J, with 25 bases in the middle. Drawing the rest from reference TRBV30 and TRBJ1-2, the complete variable domain is SQTIHQWPATLVQPVGSPLSLECTVEGTSNPNLYWYRQAAGRGLQLLFYSVGIGQISSEVPQNLSASRPQDRQFILSSKKLLLSDSGFYLCAWLKGAIGTSHYGYTFGSGTRLTVV.

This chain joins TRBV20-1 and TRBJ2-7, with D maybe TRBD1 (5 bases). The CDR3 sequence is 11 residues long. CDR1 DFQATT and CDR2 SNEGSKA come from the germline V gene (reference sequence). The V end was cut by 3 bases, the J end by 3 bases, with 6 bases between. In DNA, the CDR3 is TGCAGTGCTAGGGACAACTACGAGCAGTACTTC. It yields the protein CSARDNYEQYF.

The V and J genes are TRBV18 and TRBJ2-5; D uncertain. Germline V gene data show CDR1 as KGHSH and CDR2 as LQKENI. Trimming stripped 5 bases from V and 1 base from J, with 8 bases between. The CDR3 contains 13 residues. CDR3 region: CASSSRAQETQYF. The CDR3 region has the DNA TGTGCCAGCTCATCCCGCGCCCAAGAGACCCAGTACTTC.

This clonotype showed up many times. The CDR3 bases are TGTGCCAGCCGCCCGGGGGGCTCCTACAATGAGCAGTTCTTC. Its translation: CASRPGGSYNEQFF. The chain is built from TRBV7-2 and TRBJ2-1; 7 positions match TRBD2. This CDR3 contains 14 residues. V was clipped by 8 bases and J by 0 bases; unmatched bases: 4. The germline gives CDR1 SGHTA, CDR2 FQGNSA.

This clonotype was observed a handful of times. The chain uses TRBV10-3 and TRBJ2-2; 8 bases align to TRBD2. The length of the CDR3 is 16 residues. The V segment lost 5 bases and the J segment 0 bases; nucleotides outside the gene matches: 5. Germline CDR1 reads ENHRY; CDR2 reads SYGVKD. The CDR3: CAISLTSAANTGELFF. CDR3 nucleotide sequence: TGTGCCATCAGTCTGACTAGCGCCGCGAACACCGGGGAGCTGTTTTTT.

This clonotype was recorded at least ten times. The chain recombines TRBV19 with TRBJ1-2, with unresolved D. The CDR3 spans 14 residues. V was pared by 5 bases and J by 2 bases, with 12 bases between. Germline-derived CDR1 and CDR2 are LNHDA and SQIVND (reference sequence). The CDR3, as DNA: TGTGCCAGTAGTTTTTCGACCGCGAACTATGGCTACACCTTC. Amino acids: CASSFSTANYGYTF.

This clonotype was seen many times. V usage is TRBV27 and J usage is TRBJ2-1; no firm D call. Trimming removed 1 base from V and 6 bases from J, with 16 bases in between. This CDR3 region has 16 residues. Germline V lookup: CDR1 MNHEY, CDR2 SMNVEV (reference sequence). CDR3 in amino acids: CASSLLSRVLSNEQFF. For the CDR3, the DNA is TGTGCCAGCAGTTTATTATCTCGGGTTTTATCCAATGAGCAGTTCTTC.

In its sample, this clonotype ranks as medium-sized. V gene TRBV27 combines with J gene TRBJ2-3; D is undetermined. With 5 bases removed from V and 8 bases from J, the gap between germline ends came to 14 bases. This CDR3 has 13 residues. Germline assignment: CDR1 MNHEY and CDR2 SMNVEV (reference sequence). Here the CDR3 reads CASSPSLIATQYF. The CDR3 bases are TGTGCCAGCAGTCCGTCCCTAATTGCTACGCAGTATTTT.

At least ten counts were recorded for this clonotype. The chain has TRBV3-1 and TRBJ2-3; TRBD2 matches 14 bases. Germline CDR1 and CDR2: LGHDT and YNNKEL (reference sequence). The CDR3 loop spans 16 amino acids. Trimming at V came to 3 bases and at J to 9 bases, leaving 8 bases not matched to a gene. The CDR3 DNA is TGTGCCAGCAGCCAGCAGGGACTAGCGGGAGCGAAAACGCAGTATTTT. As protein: CASSQQGLAGAKTQYF.

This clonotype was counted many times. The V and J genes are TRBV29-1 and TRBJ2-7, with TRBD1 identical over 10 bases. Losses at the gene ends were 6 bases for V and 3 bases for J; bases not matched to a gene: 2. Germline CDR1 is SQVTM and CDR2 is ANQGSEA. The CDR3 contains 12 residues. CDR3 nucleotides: TGCAGCGTCGGGACAGGGGTCTACGAGCAGTACTTC. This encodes CSVGTGVYEQYF.

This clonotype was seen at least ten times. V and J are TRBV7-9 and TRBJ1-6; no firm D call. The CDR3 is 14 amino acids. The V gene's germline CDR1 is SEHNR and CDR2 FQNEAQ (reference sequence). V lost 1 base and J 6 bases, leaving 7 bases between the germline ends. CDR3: CASSLESLNSPLHF. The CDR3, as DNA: TGTGCCAGCAGCTTAGAATCTCTTAATTCACCCCTCCACTTT. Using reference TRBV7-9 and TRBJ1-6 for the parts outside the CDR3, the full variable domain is DTGVSQNPRHKITKRGQNVTFRCDPISEHNRLYWYRQTLGQGPEFLTYFQNEAQLEKSRLLSDRFSAERPKGSFSTLEIQRTEQGDSAMYLCASSLESLNSPLHFGNGTRLTVT.

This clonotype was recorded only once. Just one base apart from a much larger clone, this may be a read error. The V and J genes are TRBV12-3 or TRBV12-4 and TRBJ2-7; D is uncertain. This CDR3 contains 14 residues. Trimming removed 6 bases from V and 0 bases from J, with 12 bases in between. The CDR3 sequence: CASSLRADSYEQYF. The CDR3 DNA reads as TGTGCCAGCAGCCTTCGGGCGGACTCCTACGAGCAGTACTTC.

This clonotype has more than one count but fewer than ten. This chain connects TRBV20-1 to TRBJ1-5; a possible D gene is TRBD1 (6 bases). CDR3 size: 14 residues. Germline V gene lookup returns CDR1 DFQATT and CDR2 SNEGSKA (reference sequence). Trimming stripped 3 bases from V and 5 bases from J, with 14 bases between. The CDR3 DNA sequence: TGCAGTGCTAGGGTGAGGGGGTCGGATCAGCCCCAGCATTTT. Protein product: CSARVRGSDQPQHF.

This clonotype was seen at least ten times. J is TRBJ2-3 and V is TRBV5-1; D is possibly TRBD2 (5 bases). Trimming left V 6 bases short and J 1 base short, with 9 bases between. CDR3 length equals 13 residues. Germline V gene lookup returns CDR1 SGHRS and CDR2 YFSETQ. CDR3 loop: CASMYGGTDTQYF. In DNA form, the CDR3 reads TGCGCCAGCATGTACGGGGGCACAGATACGCAGTATTTT.

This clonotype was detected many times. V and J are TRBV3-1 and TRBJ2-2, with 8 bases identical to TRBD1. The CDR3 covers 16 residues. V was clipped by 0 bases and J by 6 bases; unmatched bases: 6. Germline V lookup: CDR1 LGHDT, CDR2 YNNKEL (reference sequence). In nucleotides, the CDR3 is TGTGCCAGCAGCCAAGAGCCGACAGGGGTACCCGGGGAGCTGTTTTTT. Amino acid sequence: CASSQEPTGVPGELFF.

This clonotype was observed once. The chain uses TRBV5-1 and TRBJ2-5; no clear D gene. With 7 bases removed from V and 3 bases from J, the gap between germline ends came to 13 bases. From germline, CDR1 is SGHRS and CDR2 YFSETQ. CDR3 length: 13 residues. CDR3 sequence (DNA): TGCGCCAGCCGAGAAACCCCTAAAGAGACCCAGTACTTC. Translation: CASRETPKETQYF.

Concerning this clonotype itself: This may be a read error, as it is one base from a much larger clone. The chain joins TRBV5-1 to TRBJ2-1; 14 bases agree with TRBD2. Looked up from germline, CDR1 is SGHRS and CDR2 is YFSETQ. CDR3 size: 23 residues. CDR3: CASSLPRTSGRSEGTSSYDEQFF. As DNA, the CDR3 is TGCGCCAGCAGCTTGCCTCGGACTAGCGGGAGGTCCGAGGGAACGAGCTCCTACGATGAGCAGTTCTTC.

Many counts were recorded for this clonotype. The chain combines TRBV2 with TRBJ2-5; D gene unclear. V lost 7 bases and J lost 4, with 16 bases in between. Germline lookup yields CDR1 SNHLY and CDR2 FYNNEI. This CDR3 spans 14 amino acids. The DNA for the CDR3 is TGTGCCAGCAATCTGTTGGGTACGGGAGAGACCCAGTACTTC. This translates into CASNLLGTGETQYF.

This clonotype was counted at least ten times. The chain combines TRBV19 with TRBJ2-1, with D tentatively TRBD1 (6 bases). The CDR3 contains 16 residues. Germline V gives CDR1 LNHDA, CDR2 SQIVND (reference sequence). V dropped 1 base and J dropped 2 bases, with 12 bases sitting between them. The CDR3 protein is CASSIADSFTYNEQFF. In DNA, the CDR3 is TGTGCCAGTAGTATAGCGGACAGTTTCACCTACAATGAGCAGTTCTTC. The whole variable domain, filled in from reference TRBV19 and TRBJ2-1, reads DGGITQSPKYLFRKEGQNVTLSCEQNLNHDAMYWYRQDPGQGLRLIYYSQIVNDFQKGDIAEGYSVSREKKESFPLTVTSAQKNPTAFYLCASSIADSFTYNEQFFGPGTRLTVL.

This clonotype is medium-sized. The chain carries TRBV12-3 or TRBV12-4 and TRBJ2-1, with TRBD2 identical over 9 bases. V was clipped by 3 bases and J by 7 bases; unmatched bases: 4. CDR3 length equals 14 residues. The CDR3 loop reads CASSFLRGGNEQFF. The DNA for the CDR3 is TGTGCCAGCAGTTTTTTGCGGGGGGGGAATGAGCAGTTCTTC.

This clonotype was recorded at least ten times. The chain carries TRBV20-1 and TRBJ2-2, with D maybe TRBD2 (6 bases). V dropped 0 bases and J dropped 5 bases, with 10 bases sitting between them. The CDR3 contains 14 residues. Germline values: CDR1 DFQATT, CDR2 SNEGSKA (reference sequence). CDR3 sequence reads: CSARENSGTGELFF. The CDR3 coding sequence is TGCAGTGCTAGAGAAAATAGCGGAACCGGGGAGCTGTTTTTT.

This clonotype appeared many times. The chain's CDR3 is CASSIPGQDYNEQFF. DNA of the CDR3: TGTGCCAGCAGTATCCCGGGACAGGACTACAATGAGCAGTTCTTC. The chain carries TRBV28 and TRBJ2-1; TRBD1 matches at 8 bases. Germline V gene lookup returns CDR1 MDHEN and CDR2 SYDVKM. The J segment lost 3 bases and the V segment lost 5 bases, leaving 6 bases of the junction unmatched. The CDR3 extends over 15 amino acids.

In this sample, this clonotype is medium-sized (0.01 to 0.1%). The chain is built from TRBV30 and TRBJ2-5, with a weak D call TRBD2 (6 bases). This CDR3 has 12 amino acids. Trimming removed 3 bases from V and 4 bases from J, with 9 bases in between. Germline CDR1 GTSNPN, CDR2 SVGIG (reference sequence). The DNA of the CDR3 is TGTGCCTGGAGCCCAGCGGGAGAGACCCAGTACTTC. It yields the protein CAWSPAGETQYF.